The 25 T cell receptor beta chains reported below all come from one sample, sequenced in a study of T cell responses to AZD1222 COVID-19 vaccine. Clones were read by immunoSEQ multiplex PCR, and TCRdb kept only the in-frame ones, dropping some. The top ten hold over 1.5% of the sample, which has fewer than 200,000 clones, 90% to 95% seen once. Sample: peripheral blood, taken 28 days after the second AZD1222 dose. These receptors were taken from an adult who received the AZD1222 COVID-19 vaccine.

V gene TRBV7-2 combines with J gene TRBJ2-1; 11 nucleotides line up with TRBD2. This CDR3 spans 18 amino acids. The V gene's germline CDR1 is SGHTA and CDR2 FQGNSA. Trimming took 5 bases from V and 6 from J; bases not matched to a gene: 15. The CDR3 DNA reads TGTGCCAGCAGCCCAGGACGCCTCACTAGCGGGAGAGGCAATGAGCAGTTCTTC. This sequence encodes CASSPGRLTSGRGNEQFF. Filled out from reference TRBV7-2 and TRBJ2-1, the complete variable domain reads GAGVSQSPSNKVTEKGKDVELRCDPISGHTALYWYRQSLGQGLEFLIYFQGNSAPDKSGLPSDRFSAERTGGSVSTLTIQRTQQEDSAVYLCASSPGRLTSGRGNEQFFGPGTRLTVL.

J is TRBJ2-7 and V is TRBV27, with D possibly matching TRBD2 (5 bases). This CDR3 has 15 residues. Germline V gene sequence: CDR1 MNHEY, CDR2 SMNVEV (reference sequence). V shed 3 bases and J shed 2 bases, with 14 bases lying between them. CDR3 sequence: CASSFLLGGTYEQYF. CDR3 in DNA: TGTGCCAGCAGTTTTCTCCTCGGAGGAACCTACGAGCAGTACTTC.

CDR3 DNA sequence: TGTGCCAGCAGCCAACTGGGACTAGCGGGAGCGGAGACCCAGTACTTC. As protein: CASSQLGLAGAETQYF. This rearrangement joins TRBV4-2 to TRBJ2-5, with 14 bases identical to TRBD2. The V gene's germline CDR1 is LGHNA and CDR2 YNFKEQ. The CDR3 runs to 16 residues. The J segment lost 5 bases and the V segment lost 2 bases, leaving 4 bases of the junction unmatched.

The V gene is TRBV7-6, the J gene TRBJ1-1, with a possible D match to TRBD1 (6 bases). V was trimmed by 1 base and J by 4 bases, leaving 13 bases between them. In germline, CDR1 is SGHVS, CDR2 FNYEAQ. The CDR3 has 15 amino acids. The CDR3 DNA follows: TGTGCCAGCAGCTTAGGGTCGGGGGCAGTCACTGAAGCTTTCTTT. This translates into CASSLGSGAVTEAFF.

This chain uses TRBV18 with TRBJ1-3; D is ambiguous. The V gene's germline CDR1 is KGHSH and CDR2 LQKENI. The CDR3 is 15 residues long. The germline V and J ends were trimmed by 3 bases and 3 bases, with 12 bases remaining between them. CDR3 sequence reads: CASSPQENYGNTIYF. CDR3 nucleotides: TGTGCCAGCTCACCCCAGGAAAACTATGGAAACACCATATATTTT.

The chain uses TRBV18 and TRBJ2-3; weak D call: TRBD2 (6 bases). Deletions cut 0 bases from V and 8 bases from J, with 15 bases between. This CDR3 is built from 15 residues. Germline assignment: CDR1 KGHSH and CDR2 LQKENI. CDR3 region: CASSPPEGQRSTQYF. The CDR3 nucleotides are TGTGCCAGCTCACCACCGGAGGGCCAGAGGAGTACGCAGTATTTT.

The gene calls are TRBV4-1 and TRBJ1-2; D unclear. The CDR3 extends over 12 amino acids. Germline CDR1 reads MGHRA; CDR2 reads YSYEKL. V shed 0 bases and J shed 1 base, with 0 bases lying between them. CDR3 sequence (DNA): TGCGCCAGCAGCCAAGATAACTATGGCTACACCTTC. It translates to CASSQDNYGYTF.

The chain employs TRBV29-1 and TRBJ1-2; 8 bases are shared with TRBD1. Trimming took 7 bases from V and 8 from J; bases not matched to a gene: 9. This CDR3 is built from 12 residues. Germline lookup yields CDR1 SQVTM and CDR2 ANQGSEA. CDR3 protein: CSDTGGGEGYTF. Written as DNA, the CDR3 is TGCAGCGATACAGGGGGAGGAGAAGGCTACACCTTC.

The genes are TRBV15 and TRBJ2-3; D remains ambiguous. This CDR3 contains 17 residues. CDR1 LNHNV and CDR2 YYDKDF come from the germline V gene (reference sequence). V shed 0 bases and J shed 3 bases, with 16 bases lying between them. This CDR3 is CATSRDEEGLGTDTQYF. The CDR3 DNA sequence: TGTGCCACCAGCAGAGATGAGGAAGGCCTGGGTACAGATACGCAGTATTTT.

This chain connects TRBV19 to TRBJ2-7, with 9 bases lining up with TRBD1. Germline CDR1 LNHDA, CDR2 SQIVND (reference sequence). The ends lost 6 bases at V and 5 bases at J; junction bases unmatched: 8. CDR3 size: 14 residues. For the CDR3, the DNA is TGTGCCAGTAGCTACCGGGACAGGGAAGACGAGCAGTACTTC. Amino acid sequence: CASSYRDREDEQYF. Drawing the rest from reference TRBV19 and TRBJ2-7, the complete variable domain is DGGITQSPKYLFRKEGQNVTLSCEQNLNHDAMYWYRQDPGQGLRLIYYSQIVNDFQKGDIAEGYSVSREKKESFPLTVTSAQKNPTAFYLCASSYRDREDEQYFGPGTRLTVT.

V usage is TRBV4-3 and J usage is TRBJ2-3; 9 nucleotides align to TRBD2. Germline V gene lookup returns CDR1 LGHNA and CDR2 YSLEER. The CDR3 is made up of 15 amino acids. The ends lost 0 bases at V and 10 bases at J; junction bases unmatched: 8. CDR3 protein: CASSQDAGGPLAQYF. The CDR3 DNA follows: TGCGCCAGCAGCCAAGATGCGGGGGGGCCCTTAGCGCAGTATTTT.

The CDR3 reads CASSQPGLTDGYTF. CDR3 coding DNA: TGTGCCAGCAGCCAACCCGGATTAACGGATGGCTACACCTTC. The V and J genes are TRBV16 and TRBJ1-2; D call uncertain. The CDR3 contains 14 residues. V was clipped by 2 bases and J by 6 bases, with 13 bases between them. Germline V CDR1 and CDR2: KGHSY, FQNENV.

The chain carries TRBV25-1 and TRBJ2-7, with 12 bases lining up with TRBD1. Germline loops: CDR1 MGHDK, CDR2 SYGVNS. Trimming at V came to 6 bases and at J to 2 bases, leaving 5 bases not matched to a gene. There are 15 residues in the CDR3. CDR3 bases: TGTGCCAGCAGAGCGGGGACAGGGGGCACCTACGAGCAGTACTTC. Residues: CASRAGTGGTYEQYF.

The genes are TRBV9 and TRBJ1-4; possibly TRBD1 for D (6 bases). The CDR3 is 16 residues long. V lost 0 bases and J lost 3, with 12 bases in between. Germline loops: CDR1 SGDLS, CDR2 YYNGEE. CDR3 DNA sequence: TGTGCCAGCAGCGTAGCCGGGGGCGTATCTAATGAAAAACTGTTTTTT. Protein sequence: CASSVAGGVSNEKLFF.

To note about this clone: The junction does not match germline at one end; this may be a read error. The J gene is TRBJ2-1, the V gene TRBV5-1; TRBD2 matches 10 bases. The CDR3 extends over 15 amino acids. CDR1 is SGHRS and CDR2 is YFSETQ in the germline V gene. In DNA, the CDR3 is TGCGCCAGCACCTTGGTAGCGGGAGGATACAATGAGCAGTTCTTC. This encodes CASTLVAGGYNEQFF.

V gene TRBV7-6 combines with J gene TRBJ2-7, with unresolved D. Germline CDR1 is SGHVS and CDR2 is FNYEAQ. Trimming stripped 1 base from V and 0 bases from J, with 10 bases between. CDR3 length: 15 residues. The CDR3: CASSLVGQSSYEQYF. CDR3 bases: TGTGCCAGCAGCTTAGTAGGGCAGAGCTCCTACGAGCAGTACTTC.

V gene TRBV7-3 combines with J gene TRBJ2-6, with 10 bases aligning to TRBD1. The J segment lost 4 bases and the V segment lost 1 base, leaving 4 bases of the junction unmatched. The CDR3 loop spans 17 amino acids. Germline CDR1 and CDR2: SGHTA and FQGTGA. CDR3 region: CASSLRGTGAGANVLTF. In DNA, the CDR3 is TGTGCCAGCAGCTTAAGGGGGACAGGGGCCGGGGCCAACGTCCTGACTTTC. The full variable domain, completed using reference TRBV7-3 and TRBJ2-6, is GAGVSQTPSNKVTEKGKYVELRCDPISGHTALYWYRQSLGQGPEFLIYFQGTGAADDSGLPNDRFFAVRPEGSVSTLKIQRTERGDSAVYLCASSLRGTGAGANVLTFGAGSRLTVL.

The J gene is TRBJ2-7, the V gene TRBV7-9; a possible D gene is TRBD1 (5 bases). The germline V gene encodes CDR1 SEHNR and CDR2 FQNEAQ (reference sequence). Deletions cut 5 bases from V and 3 bases from J, with 11 bases between. This CDR3 has 13 amino acids. CDR3 sequence: CASSLDTFYEQYF. For the CDR3, the DNA is TGTGCCAGCAGCCTGGACACCTTCTACGAGCAGTACTTC.

In its sample, this clone was seen once. The chain uses TRBV12-3 or TRBV12-4 and TRBJ1-3; D is undetermined. The CDR3 loop spans 13 amino acids. V lost 1 base to trimming and J lost 4 bases, with 5 bases between them. CDR3 DNA sequence: TGTGCCAGCAGTTTAGGGGTGGGAAACACCATATATTTT. Amino acids: CASSLGVGNTIYF.

V is TRBV7-9 and J is TRBJ2-1; 7 nucleotides match TRBD2. CDR1 SEHNR and CDR2 FQNEAQ come from the germline V gene (reference sequence). This CDR3 spans 15 amino acids. V lost 3 bases and J lost 8; bases outside the gene matches: 10. CDR3 protein: CASSFSGLGMDEQFF. CDR3 DNA sequence: TGTGCCAGCAGCTTTTCAGGACTAGGTATGGATGAGCAGTTCTTC.

The rearrangement joins TRBV14 to TRBJ1-2; D unclear. This CDR3 spans 14 amino acids. The V end was cut by 0 bases, the J end by 8 bases, with 13 bases between. Germline V lookup: CDR1 SGHDN, CDR2 FVKESK. CDR3 DNA: TGTGCCAGCAGCCAAGATCACGGGGTCTGGGGCTACACCTTC. This translates into CASSQDHGVWGYTF. The whole variable domain, filled in from reference TRBV14 and TRBJ1-2, reads EAGVTQFPSHSVIEKGQTVTLRCDPISGHDNLYWYRRVMGKEIKFLLHFVKESKQDESGMPNNRFLAERTGGTYSTLKVQPAELEDSGVYFCASSQDHGVWGYTFGSGTRLTVV.

This chain connects TRBV5-5 to TRBJ2-2, with D hard to call. CDR1 and CDR2 from the germline V gene are SGHKS and YYEKEE (reference sequence). The CDR3 extends over 16 amino acids. Trimming took 2 bases from V and 0 from J, leaving 11 bases between them. Here the CDR3 DNA reads TGTGCCAGCAGCTTCCAAGTCAGATCGAACACCGGGGAGCTGTTTTTT. Protein sequence: CASSFQVRSNTGELFF.

The chain has TRBV7-6 and TRBJ1-2; weak D call: TRBD1 (6 bases). CDR1 and CDR2 (germline): SGHVS, FNYEAQ. Trimming removed 3 bases from V and 7 bases from J, with 9 bases in between. The CDR3 has 12 amino acids. This CDR3 is CASSLGGAGYTF. Written as DNA, the CDR3 is TGTGCCAGCAGCTTGGGGGGGGCTGGCTACACCTTC.

This clone was counted only a few times. This chain uses TRBV11-2 with TRBJ1-2, with a weak D call TRBD1 (5 bases). The CDR3 has 12 residues. From germline, CDR1 is SGHAT and CDR2 FQNNGV. V shed 3 bases and J shed 8 bases, with 10 bases lying between them. CDR3 nucleotides: TGTGCCAGCAGCTTTGGGGGGGGAGGCTACACCTTC. Encoded protein: CASSFGGGGYTF. The whole variable domain, filled in from reference TRBV11-2 and TRBJ1-2, reads EAGVAQSPRYKIIEKRQSVAFWCNPISGHATLYWYQQILGQGPKLLIQFQNNGVVDDSQLPKDRFSAERLKGVDSTLKIQPAKLEDSAVYLCASSFGGGGYTFGSGTRLTVV.

The rearrangement uses TRBV19 and TRBJ2-3, with 8 bases aligning to TRBD1. CDR1 and CDR2 (germline): LNHDA, SQIVND (reference sequence). This CDR3 contains 15 residues. V was clipped by 7 bases and J by 0 bases; unmatched bases: 6. CDR3 protein: CASTPGGGSTDTQYF. The CDR3 DNA sequence: TGTGCCAGTACCCCAGGGGGCGGCAGCACAGATACGCAGTATTTT. Drawing the rest from reference TRBV19 and TRBJ2-3, the complete variable domain is DGGITQSPKYLFRKEGQNVTLSCEQNLNHDAMYWYRQDPGQGLRLIYYSQIVNDFQKGDIAEGYSVSREKKESFPLTVTSAQKNPTAFYLCASTPGGGSTDTQYFGPGTRLTVL.